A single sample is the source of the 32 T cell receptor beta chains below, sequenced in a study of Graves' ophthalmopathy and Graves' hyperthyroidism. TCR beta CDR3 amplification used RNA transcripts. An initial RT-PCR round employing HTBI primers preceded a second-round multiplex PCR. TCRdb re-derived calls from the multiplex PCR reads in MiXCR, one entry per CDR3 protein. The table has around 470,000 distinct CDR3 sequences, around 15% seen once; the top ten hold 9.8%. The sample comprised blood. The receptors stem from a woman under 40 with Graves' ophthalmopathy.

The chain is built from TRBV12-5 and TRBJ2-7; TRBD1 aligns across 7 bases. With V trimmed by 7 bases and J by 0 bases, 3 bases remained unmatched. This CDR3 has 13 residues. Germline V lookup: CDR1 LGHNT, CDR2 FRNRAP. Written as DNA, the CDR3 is TGTGCTAGTGCCCGGGACAGCTCCTACGAGCAGTACTTC. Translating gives CASARDSSYEQYF.

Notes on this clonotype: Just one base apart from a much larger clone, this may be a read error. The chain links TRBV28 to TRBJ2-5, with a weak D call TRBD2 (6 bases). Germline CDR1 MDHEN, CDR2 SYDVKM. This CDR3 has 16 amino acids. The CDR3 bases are TGTGCCAGCAGAGGTAGCGGATTGGGAGTGGTAGAGACCCAGGACTTC. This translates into CASRGSGLGVVETQDF.

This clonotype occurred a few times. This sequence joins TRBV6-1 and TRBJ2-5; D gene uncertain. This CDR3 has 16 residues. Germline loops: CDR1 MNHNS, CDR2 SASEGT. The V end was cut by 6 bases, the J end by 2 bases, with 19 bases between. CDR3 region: CASSFNSETQQETQYF. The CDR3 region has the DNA TGTGCCAGCAGCTTTAATTCGGAGACGCAACAAGAGACCCAGTACTTC.

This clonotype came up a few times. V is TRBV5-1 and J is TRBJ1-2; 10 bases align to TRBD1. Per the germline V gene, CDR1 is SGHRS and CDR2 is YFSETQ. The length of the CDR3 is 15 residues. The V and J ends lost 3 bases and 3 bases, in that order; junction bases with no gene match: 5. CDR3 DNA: TGCGCCAGCAGCTCACTGGGACAGGGGCACTATGGCTACACCTTC. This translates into CASSSLGQGHYGYTF.

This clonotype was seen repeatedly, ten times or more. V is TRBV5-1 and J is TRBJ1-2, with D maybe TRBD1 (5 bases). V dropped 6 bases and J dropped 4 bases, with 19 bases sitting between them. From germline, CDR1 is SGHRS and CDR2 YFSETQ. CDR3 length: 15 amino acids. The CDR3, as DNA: TGCGCCAGCACCAAGGGAGGGCAGGGCGTCTATGGCTACACCTTC. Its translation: CASTKGGQGVYGYTF. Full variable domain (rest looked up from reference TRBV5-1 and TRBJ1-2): KAGVTQTPRYLIKTRGQQVTLSCSPISGHRSVSWYQQTPGQGLQFLFEYFSETQRNKGNFPGRFSGRQFSNSRSEMNVSTLELGDSALYLCASTKGGQGVYGYTFGSGTRLTVV.

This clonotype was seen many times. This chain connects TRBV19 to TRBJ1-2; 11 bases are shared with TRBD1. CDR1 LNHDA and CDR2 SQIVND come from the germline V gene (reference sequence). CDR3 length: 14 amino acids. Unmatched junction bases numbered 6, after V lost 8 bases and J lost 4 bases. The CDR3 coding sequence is TGTGCCAGTGGGACAGGGGGAATGGGCTATGGCTACACCTTC. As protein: CASGTGGMGYGYTF.

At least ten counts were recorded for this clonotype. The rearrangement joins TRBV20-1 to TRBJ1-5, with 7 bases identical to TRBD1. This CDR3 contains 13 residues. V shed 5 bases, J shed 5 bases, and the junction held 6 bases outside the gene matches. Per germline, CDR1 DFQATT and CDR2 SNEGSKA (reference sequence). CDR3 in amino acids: CSAVDREDQPQHF. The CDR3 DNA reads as TGCAGTGCTGTCGACAGGGAAGATCAGCCCCAGCATTTT.

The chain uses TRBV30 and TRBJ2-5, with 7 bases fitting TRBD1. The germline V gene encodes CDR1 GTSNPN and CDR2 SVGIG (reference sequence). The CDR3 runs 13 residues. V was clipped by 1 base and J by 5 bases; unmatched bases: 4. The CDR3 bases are TGTGCCTGGAGTGACAGGGGCGGGGAGACCCAGTACTTC. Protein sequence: CAWSDRGGETQYF.

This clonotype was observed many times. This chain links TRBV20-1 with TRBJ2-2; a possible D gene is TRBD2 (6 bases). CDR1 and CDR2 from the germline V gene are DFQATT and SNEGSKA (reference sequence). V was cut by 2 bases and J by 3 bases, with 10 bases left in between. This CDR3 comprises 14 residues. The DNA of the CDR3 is TGCAGTGCTAGATCTAGCGTGGACACCGGGGAGCTGTTTTTT. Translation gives CSARSSVDTGELFF.

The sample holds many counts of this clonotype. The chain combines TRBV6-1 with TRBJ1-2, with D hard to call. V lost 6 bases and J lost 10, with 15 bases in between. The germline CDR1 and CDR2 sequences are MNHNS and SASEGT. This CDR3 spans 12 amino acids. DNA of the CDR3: TGTGCCAGCAGCCCTCGGATGGGATTCTACACCTTC. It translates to CASSPRMGFYTF.

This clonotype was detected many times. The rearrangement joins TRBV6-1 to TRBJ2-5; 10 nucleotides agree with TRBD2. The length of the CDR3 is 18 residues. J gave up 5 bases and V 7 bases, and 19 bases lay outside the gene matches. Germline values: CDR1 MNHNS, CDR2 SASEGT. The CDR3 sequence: CASTSLAGKAGGRETQYF. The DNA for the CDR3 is TGTGCCAGCACCTCGCTGGCGGGTAAAGCGGGAGGGCGGGAGACCCAGTACTTC.

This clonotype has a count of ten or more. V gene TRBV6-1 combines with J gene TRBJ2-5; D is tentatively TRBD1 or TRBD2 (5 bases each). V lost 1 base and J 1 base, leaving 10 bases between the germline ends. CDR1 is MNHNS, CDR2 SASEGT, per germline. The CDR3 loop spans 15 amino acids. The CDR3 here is CASSEGGRRQETQYF. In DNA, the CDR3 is TGTGCCAGCAGTGAAGGGGGACGCCGCCAAGAGACCCAGTACTTC.

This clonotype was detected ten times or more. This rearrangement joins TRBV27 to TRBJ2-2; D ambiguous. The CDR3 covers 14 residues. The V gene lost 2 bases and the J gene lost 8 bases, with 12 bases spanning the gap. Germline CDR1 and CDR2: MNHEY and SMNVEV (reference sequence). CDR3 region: CASSLRGVGGELFF. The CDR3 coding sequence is TGTGCCAGCAGTTTACGAGGAGTAGGTGGGGAGCTGTTTTTT.

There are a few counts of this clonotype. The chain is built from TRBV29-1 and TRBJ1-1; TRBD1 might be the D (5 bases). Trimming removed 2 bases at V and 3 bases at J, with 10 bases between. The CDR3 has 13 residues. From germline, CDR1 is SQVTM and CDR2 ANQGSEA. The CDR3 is CSVEFGADTEAFF. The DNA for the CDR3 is TGCAGCGTTGAATTTGGGGCGGACACTGAAGCTTTCTTT.

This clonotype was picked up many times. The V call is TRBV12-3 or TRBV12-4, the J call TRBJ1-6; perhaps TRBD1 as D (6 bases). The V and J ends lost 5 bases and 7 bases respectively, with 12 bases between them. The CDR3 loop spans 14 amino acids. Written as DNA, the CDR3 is TGTGCCAGCAGTAACGGGGGCACCAATTCACCCCTCCACTTT. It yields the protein CASSNGGTNSPLHF.

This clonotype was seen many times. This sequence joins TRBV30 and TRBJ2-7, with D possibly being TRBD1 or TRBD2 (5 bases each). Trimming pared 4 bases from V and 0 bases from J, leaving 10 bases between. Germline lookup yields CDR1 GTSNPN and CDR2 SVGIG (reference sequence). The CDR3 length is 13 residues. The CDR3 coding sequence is TGTGCCTGGACTGGGACCCGCTCCTACGAGCAGTACTTC. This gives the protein CAWTGTRSYEQYF.

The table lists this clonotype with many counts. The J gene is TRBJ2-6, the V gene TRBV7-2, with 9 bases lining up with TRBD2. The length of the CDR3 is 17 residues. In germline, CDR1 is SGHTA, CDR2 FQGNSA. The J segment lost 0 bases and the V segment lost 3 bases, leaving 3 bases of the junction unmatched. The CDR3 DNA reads TGTGCCAGCAGCTTGCGGGGGGGCAACTCTGGGGCCAACGTCCTGACTTTC. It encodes CASSLRGGNSGANVLTF.

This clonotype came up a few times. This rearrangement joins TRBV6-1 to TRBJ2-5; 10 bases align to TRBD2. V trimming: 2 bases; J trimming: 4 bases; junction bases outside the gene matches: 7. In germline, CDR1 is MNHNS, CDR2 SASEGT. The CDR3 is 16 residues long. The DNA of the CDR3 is TGTGCCAGCAGTGAAAGGGAGCGGGAGGGCCCAGAGACCCAGTACTTC. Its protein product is CASSEREREGPETQYF.

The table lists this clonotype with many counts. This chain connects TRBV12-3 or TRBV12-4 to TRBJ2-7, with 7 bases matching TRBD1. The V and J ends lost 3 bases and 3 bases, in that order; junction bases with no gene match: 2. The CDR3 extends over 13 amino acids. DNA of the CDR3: TGTGCCAGCAGTTTCCGGACAGGCTACGAGCAGTACTTC. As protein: CASSFRTGYEQYF.

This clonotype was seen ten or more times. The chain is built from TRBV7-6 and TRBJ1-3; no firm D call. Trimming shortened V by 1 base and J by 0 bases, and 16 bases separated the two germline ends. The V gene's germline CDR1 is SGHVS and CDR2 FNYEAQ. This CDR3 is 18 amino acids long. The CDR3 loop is CASSLVGSGGHSGNTIYF. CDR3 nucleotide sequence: TGTGCCAGCAGCTTAGTGGGGTCCGGTGGGCACTCTGGAAACACCATATATTTT. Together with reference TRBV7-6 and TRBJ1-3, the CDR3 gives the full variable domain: GAGVSQSPRYKVTKRGQDVALRCDPISGHVSLYWYRQALGQGPEFLTYFNYEAQQDKSGLPNDRFSAERPEGSISTLTIQRTEQRDSAMYRCASSLVGSGGHSGNTIYFGEGSWLTVV.

CDR3 region: CASRREGTINSPLHF. CDR3 sequence (DNA): TGTGCCAGCAGGAGGGAGGGAACGATTAATTCACCCCTCCACTTT. The V call is TRBV6-1, the J call TRBJ1-6; D not certain. The CDR3 consists of 15 residues. CDR1 is MNHNS, CDR2 SASEGT, per germline. V lost 6 bases to trimming and J lost 6 bases, with 15 bases between them.

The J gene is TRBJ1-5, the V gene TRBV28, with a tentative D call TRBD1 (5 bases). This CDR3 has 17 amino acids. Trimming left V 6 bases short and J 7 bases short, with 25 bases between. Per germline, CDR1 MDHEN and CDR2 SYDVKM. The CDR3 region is CASSRDKGELLEQPQHF. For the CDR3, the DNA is TGTGCCAGCAGCCGTGATAAAGGGGAGCTCTTGGAACAGCCCCAGCATTTT.

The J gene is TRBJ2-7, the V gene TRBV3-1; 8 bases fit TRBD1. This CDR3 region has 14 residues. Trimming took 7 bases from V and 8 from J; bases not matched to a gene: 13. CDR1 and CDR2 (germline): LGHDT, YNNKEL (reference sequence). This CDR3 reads CASNLINRGKKQYF. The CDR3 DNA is TGTGCCAGCAACCTAATTAACAGGGGGAAAAAGCAGTACTTC.

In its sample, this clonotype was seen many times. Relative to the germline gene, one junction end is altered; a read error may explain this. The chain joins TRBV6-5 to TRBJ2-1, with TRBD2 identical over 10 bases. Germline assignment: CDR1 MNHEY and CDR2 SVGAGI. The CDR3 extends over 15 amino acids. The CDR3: CASSNSAGGYNEQFF. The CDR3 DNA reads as TGTGCCAGCAGTAACTCAGCGGGGGGGTACAATGAGCAGTTCTTC.

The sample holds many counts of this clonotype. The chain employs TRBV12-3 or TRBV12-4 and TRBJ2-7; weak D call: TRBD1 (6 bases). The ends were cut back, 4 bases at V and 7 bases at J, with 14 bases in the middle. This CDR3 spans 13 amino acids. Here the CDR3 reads CASSWNRVGEQYF. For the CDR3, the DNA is TGTGCCAGCAGTTGGAACAGGGTGGGGGAGCAGTACTTC.

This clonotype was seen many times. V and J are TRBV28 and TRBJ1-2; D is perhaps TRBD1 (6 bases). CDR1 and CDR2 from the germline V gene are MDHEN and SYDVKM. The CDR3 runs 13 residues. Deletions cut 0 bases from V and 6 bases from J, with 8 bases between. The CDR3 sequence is CASSLWGADGYTF. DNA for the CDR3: TGTGCCAGCAGTTTATGGGGGGCGGATGGCTACACCTTC.

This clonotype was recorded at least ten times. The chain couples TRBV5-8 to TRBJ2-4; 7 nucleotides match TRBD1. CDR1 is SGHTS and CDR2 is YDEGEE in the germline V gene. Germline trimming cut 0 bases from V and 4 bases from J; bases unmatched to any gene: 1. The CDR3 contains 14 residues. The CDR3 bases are TGTGCCAGCAGCTTGGAGACAGGGAAAAACATTCAGTACTTC. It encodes CASSLETGKNIQYF.

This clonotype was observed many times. The CDR3 nucleotides are TGCGCCAGCAAAGGAGACTCCGCCTACGAGCAGTACTTC. It translates to CASKGDSAYEQYF. The rearrangement joins TRBV5-1 to TRBJ2-7; D remains unclear. The length of the CDR3 is 13 residues. Germline CDR1 reads SGHRS; CDR2 reads YFSETQ. V lost 6 bases and J 2 bases, leaving 12 bases between the germline ends. Full variable domain (missing parts from reference TRBV5-1 and TRBJ2-7): KAGVTQTPRYLIKTRGQQVTLSCSPISGHRSVSWYQQTPGQGLQFLFEYFSETQRNKGNFPGRFSGRQFSNSRSEMNVSTLELGDSALYLCASKGDSAYEQYFGPGTRLTVT.

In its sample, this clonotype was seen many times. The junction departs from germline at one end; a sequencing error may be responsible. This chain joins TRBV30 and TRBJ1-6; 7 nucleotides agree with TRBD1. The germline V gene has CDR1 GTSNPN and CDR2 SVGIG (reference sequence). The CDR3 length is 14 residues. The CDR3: CAWSRDRKNSPFHF. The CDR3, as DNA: TGTGCCTGGAGCCGGGACAGAAAGAATTCACCCTTCCACTTT.

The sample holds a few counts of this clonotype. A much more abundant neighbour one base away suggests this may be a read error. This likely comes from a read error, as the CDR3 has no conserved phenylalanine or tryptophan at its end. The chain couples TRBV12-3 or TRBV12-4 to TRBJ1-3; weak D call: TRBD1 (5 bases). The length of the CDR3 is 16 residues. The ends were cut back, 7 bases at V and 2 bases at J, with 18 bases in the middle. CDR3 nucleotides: TGTGCCAGCACCACCCGGGGACTCATTACTGGAAACACCATATATTTG. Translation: CASTTRGLITGNTIYL.

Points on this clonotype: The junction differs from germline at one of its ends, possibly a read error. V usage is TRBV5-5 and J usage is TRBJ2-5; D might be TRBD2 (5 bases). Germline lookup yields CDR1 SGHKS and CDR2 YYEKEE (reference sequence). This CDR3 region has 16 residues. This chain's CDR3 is CASSSLDLPSGETQDF. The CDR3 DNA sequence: TGTGCCAGCAGCTCCCTAGATCTACCCAGTGGGGAGACCCAGGACTTC.

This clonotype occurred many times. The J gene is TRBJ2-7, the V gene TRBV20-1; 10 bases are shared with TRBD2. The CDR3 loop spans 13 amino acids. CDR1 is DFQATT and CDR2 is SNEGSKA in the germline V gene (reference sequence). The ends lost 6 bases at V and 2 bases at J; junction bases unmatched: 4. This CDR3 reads CSARTSGTYEQYF. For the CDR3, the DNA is TGCAGTGCCCGGACTAGCGGTACCTACGAGCAGTACTTC.